Listed below are T cell receptor beta chains from one sample, sequenced in a study of T cells in Graves' hyperthyroidism and ophthalmopathy. MiXCR was run by TCRdb on the multiplex PCR reads, yielding one entry per CDR3 protein. The top ten clones hold 34% of a sample with approximately 600,000 distinct CDR3 sequences, around 21% of them seen once. Sequencing used blood. These receptors came from a man aged 25 to 40 with Graves' ophthalmopathy. Both conserved end residues are part of each CDR3. A D gene is named only where the DNA matches it firmly. Size tells how often a clone was seen (once, few, many) or the class of an expanded clone, and some rows leave it out.

DNA: TGTGCCAGCAGCTTGCGGGACAGGGGTATCTATGAGCAGTTCTTC
CDR3: CASSLRDRGIYEQFF
size: -
V: TRBV5-4
D: TRBD1
J: TRBJ2-1

DNA: TGTGCCTGGAGTGCCAACAATCAGCCCCAGCATTTT
CDR3: CAWSANNQPQHF
size: many
V: TRBV30
D: -
J: TRBJ1-5

DNA: TGTGCCAGCAGTGATCTTGGGACTGGGGCCAACGTCCTGACTTTC
CDR3: CASSDLGTGANVLTF
size: -
V: TRBV6-1
D: -
J: TRBJ2-6

DNA: TGTGCCACCAGCAGAGGGACAGGGGGCAGTCGGAACACTGAAGCTTTCTTT
CDR3: CATSRGTGGSRNTEAFF
size: -
V: TRBV15
D: TRBD1
J: TRBJ1-1

DNA: TGTGCCAGCAGTTCGCTAGCGGGGAACACCGGGGAGCTGTTTTTT
CDR3: CASSSLAGNTGELFF
size: -
V: TRBV12-3/TRBV12-4
D: TRBD2
J: TRBJ2-2

DNA: TGTGCCAGCAGTTTAAAGGGGCCTGCTTTCTTT
CDR3: CASSLKGPAFF
size: few
V: TRBV28
D: -
J: TRBJ1-1

DNA: TGTGCCAGCAGCCAAGATGCAGGAGGATGGCTCCACTTT
CDR3: CASSQDAGGWLHF
size: few
V: TRBV3-1
D: -
J: TRBJ1-6

DNA: TGCAGTGCTATAGAGGGTAGACAGGCCTTGAACTATGGCTACACCTTC
CDR3: CSAIEGRQALNYGYTF
size: -
V: TRBV20-1
D: -
J: TRBJ1-2

DNA: TGTGCCATCAGACCCACAGGCGGGAACACTGAAGCTTTCTTT
CDR3: CAIRPTGGNTEAFF
size: few
V: TRBV10-3
D: -
J: TRBJ1-1

DNA: TGTGCCAGCAGCGTAGGGTCTAGCGGGAGTGCAGATACGCAGTATTTT
CDR3: CASSVGSSGSADTQYF
size: many
V: TRBV9
D: TRBD2
J: TRBJ2-3

DNA: TGTGCCAGCAGGTCGGACAGTGCTGGGGAGCTGTTTTTT
CDR3: CASRSDSAGELFF
size: -
V: TRBV28
D: -
J: TRBJ2-2

DNA: TGTGCCAGCAGTTTTGCAGCGAACAGGGGCACCGGGGAGCTGTTTTTT
CDR3: CASSFAANRGTGELFF
size: -
V: TRBV27
D: TRBD1
J: TRBJ2-2

DNA: TGTGCCAGCAGCATCCTGACTAGTGCCGGGGAGCTGTTTTTT
CDR3: CASSILTSAGELFF
size: few
V: TRBV6-2/TRBV6-3
D: -
J: TRBJ2-2

DNA: TGTGCCAGCAGGGGACTAGCGATCAATGAGCAGTTCTTC
CDR3: CASRGLAINEQFF
size: few
V: TRBV27
D: TRBD2
J: TRBJ2-1

DNA: TGCAGCGTTGATAGGGCGGGGGGACAGGGGCAATACGAGCAGTACTTC
CDR3: CSVDRAGGQGQYEQYF
size: few
V: TRBV29-1
D: TRBD1
J: TRBJ2-7

DNA: TGTGCCAGCAGTCGAAAGTGGGTCGACACTGAAGCTTTCTTT
CDR3: CASSRKWVDTEAFF
size: few
V: TRBV28
D: -
J: TRBJ1-1

DNA: TGTGCCAGCAGCCACCCGGGGAGCACCTACAATGAGCAGTTCTTC
CDR3: CASSHPGSTYNEQFF
size: -
V: TRBV12-3/TRBV12-4
D: -
J: TRBJ2-1

DNA: TGTGCCATCAGTGTTGGAGGGACTGGCTACACCTTC
CDR3: CAISVGGTGYTF
size: few
V: TRBV10-3
D: -
J: TRBJ1-2

DNA: TGTGCCAGCAGCCAAGGCAGCGGGAGGGCCTCTTCTCGGACCGGGGAGCTGTTTTTT
CDR3: CASSQGSGRASSRTGELFF
size: -
V: TRBV3-1
D: TRBD2
J: TRBJ2-2

DNA: TGTGCCTGGAGTGGCTGGGGCCAAGAGACCCAGTACTTC
CDR3: CAWSGWGQETQYF
size: many
V: TRBV30
D: -
J: TRBJ2-5

DNA: TGTGCCAGCAGCGTCAGGACTAGCGGGAGGGGTGAGCAGTTCTTC
CDR3: CASSVRTSGRGEQFF
size: few
V: TRBV11-2
D: TRBD2
J: TRBJ2-1

DNA: TGCAGTGCTAGAGATGGGACTAGCGGGAGTGATGAGCAGTTCTTC
CDR3: CSARDGTSGSDEQFF
size: few
V: TRBV20-1
D: TRBD2
J: TRBJ2-1

DNA: TGTGCCTGGAGGGAAGGGGGGGCCGGTGAAAAACTGTTTTTT
CDR3: CAWREGGAGEKLFF
size: -
V: TRBV30
D: -
J: TRBJ1-4

DNA: TGTGCCAGCAGCCCGACTAGGGCGAACTACGAGCAGTACTTC
CDR3: CASSPTRANYEQYF
size: -
V: TRBV11-2
D: -
J: TRBJ2-7

DNA: TGTGCCAGCAGCTTCCGGATTGGGGGTAATGAAAAACTGTTTTTT
CDR3: CASSFRIGGNEKLFF
size: -
V: TRBV7-9
D: -
J: TRBJ1-4

DNA: TGTGCCAGCAGTTTAGCGGCAGCCCGGGTGGAAAAACTGTTTTTT
CDR3: CASSLAAARVEKLFF
size: -
V: TRBV27
D: -
J: TRBJ1-4